The T cell receptor (beta chain) under discussion was sequenced for a study of blood T cells in healthy people across ages. This CDR3 is 14 amino acids long. CDR1 is SGHTA and CDR2 is FQGTGA in the germline V gene. Through a sample-barcoded 5' primer and a J-beta primer mix, a second PCR was run for roughly 6 to 12 cycles. TCRdb re-derived calls from the 5' RACE reads in MiXCR, one entry per CDR3 protein. The sample consists of fewer than 700,000 distinct CDR3 sequences, 47% of them appearing once. The gene calls are TRBV7-3 and TRBJ2-7, with D possibly TRBD2 on 6 matching bases. Gene TRBJ2-5 matches the end of the DNA better, so the J call may be wrong. This sequence was found in an elderly man in good health. Sequencing was done on a sample of blood. CDR3 amino acids: CASSRDSRGETQYF. In DNA, the CDR3 is TGTGCCAGCAGCCGGGACTCGAGGGGAGAGACCCAGTACTTC.